These 20 T cell receptor beta chains came from one sample sequenced in a study of beta chain features in type 1 diabetes. Regarding the study as a whole: Shortening that was moderate but significant affected the TCRB CDR3s of Type 1 diabetes patients in all four CD4+ subsets.

Every bit of the isolated RNA underwent reverse transcription, so sequencing read expressed TCRB transcripts. Here immunoSEQ multiplex PCR was the method, and the copy in TCRdb shows in-frame clones only, minus some. The sample yields some 640,000 clones, 11% to 15% seen once. Their specific antigens are unknown. Sequencing was performed on naive CD4+ T cells from blood. These receptor sequences come from a man aged 18 to 30 with type 1 diabetes.

V usage is TRBV9 and J usage is TRBJ1-1; perhaps TRBD1 as D (5 bases). The CDR3 extends over 13 amino acids. The germline V gene has CDR1 SGDLS and CDR2 YYNGEE. V lost 1 base to trimming and J lost 3 bases, with 7 bases between them. The CDR3 bases are TGTGCCAGCAGCGTATTGGGGGACACTGAAGCTTTCTTT. Its protein product is CASSVLGDTEAFF.

This clone was seen a few times. Written as DNA, the CDR3 is TGTGCCAGTACTCTATACAATGAGCAGTTCTTC. This sequence encodes CASTLYNEQFF. J is TRBJ2-1 and V is TRBV19; D remains unclear. Germline CDR1 LNHDA, CDR2 SQIVND (reference sequence). V lost 7 bases, J lost 4 bases, and 5 bases lay in between. The CDR3 is 11 amino acids.

CDR3: CASSLVLAGSYNEQFF. Here the CDR3 DNA reads TGCGCCAGCAGCTTGGTTTTAGCGGGCTCCTACAATGAGCAGTTCTTC. The V call is TRBV5-1, the J call TRBJ2-1, with 7 bases lining up with TRBD2. Looked up from germline, CDR1 is SGHRS and CDR2 is YFSETQ. This CDR3 region has 16 residues. V lost 0 bases and J lost 0; bases outside the gene matches: 3.

This clone turned up a few times. The V and J genes are TRBV25-1 and TRBJ1-3; the D is unclear. CDR3 length: 13 residues. The germline CDR1 and CDR2 sequences are MGHDK and SYGVNS. Deletions cut 6 bases from V and 2 bases from J, with 8 bases between. The CDR3 sequence is CASRETPGNTIYF. The CDR3 DNA reads TGTGCCAGCAGAGAAACTCCTGGAAACACCATATATTTT.

The table lists this clone with a few counts. The gene calls are TRBV14 and TRBJ1-3, with D perhaps matching TRBD1 (5 bases). V was pared by 4 bases and J by 7 bases, with 8 bases between. This CDR3 is built from 12 residues. Germline V lookup: CDR1 SGHDN, CDR2 FVKESK. CDR3 sequence reads: CASSLSGNTIYF. In DNA, the CDR3 is TGTGCCAGCAGCCTTTCAGGGAACACCATATATTTT.

This clone was seen more than once but under ten times. In the same sample, other DNA sequences code for this CDR3. This chain joins TRBV5-1 and TRBJ2-5; 11 bases are a match to TRBD2. The CDR3 sequence is 14 residues long. CDR1 and CDR2 (germline): SGHRS, YFSETQ. Trimming removed 2 bases from V and 4 bases from J; junction bases left unmatched: 1. CDR3: CASSLGLAGETQYF. CDR3 DNA: TGCGCCAGCAGCTTAGGACTAGCGGGAGAGACCCAGTACTTC. The whole variable domain, remainder taken from reference TRBV5-1 and TRBJ2-5, is KAGVTQTPRYLIKTRGQQVTLSCSPISGHRSVSWYQQTPGQGLQFLFEYFSETQRNKGNFPGRFSGRQFSNSRSEMNVSTLELGDSALYLCASSLGLAGETQYFGPGTRLLVL.

This clone was seen more than once but under ten times. This chain uses TRBV7-9 with TRBJ1-2, with D unclear. The CDR3 consists of 13 residues. V was shortened by 3 bases and J by 9 bases, with 14 bases between the two germline ends. CDR1 is SEHNR and CDR2 is FQNEAQ in the germline V gene (reference sequence). CDR3 in DNA: TGTGCCAGCAGCTTTCTTGTCGAACGGAGCTACACCTTC. This codes for CASSFLVERSYTF.

The chain uses TRBV11-2 and TRBJ2-5; 13 nucleotides agree with TRBD2. The CDR3 consists of 17 residues. Germline trimming cut 5 bases from V and 2 bases from J; bases unmatched to any gene: 8. CDR1 is SGHAT, CDR2 FQNNGV, per germline. Here the CDR3 DNA reads TGTGCCAGCAGCCAGGGGTGGACTAGCGGGGGTCAAGAGACCCAGTACTTC. Amino acids: CASSQGWTSGGQETQYF.

This clone was seen a few times. V and J are TRBV5-1 and TRBJ1-1; D is unclear. This CDR3 contains 13 residues. The germline V gene encodes CDR1 SGHRS and CDR2 YFSETQ. Trimming removed 2 bases at V and 4 bases at J, with 9 bases between. The CDR3 DNA reads TGCGCCAGCAGCTTTGACGAGGTCACTGAAGCTTTCTTT. The encoded protein is CASSFDEVTEAFF.

The table lists this clone with a few counts. The chain employs TRBV30 and TRBJ1-5; 9 bases fit TRBD1. Germline trimming cut 7 bases from V and 3 bases from J; bases unmatched to any gene: 7. Germline CDR1 is GTSNPN and CDR2 is SVGIG (reference sequence). This CDR3 is built from 14 residues. CDR3 DNA: TGTGCCTCCGGACAGGGGAGGGTCAATCAGCCCCAGCATTTT. This gives the protein CASGQGRVNQPQHF.

The CDR3 protein is CASSPPGLEVTQYF. The CDR3 coding sequence is TGCGCCAGCAGCCCACCGGGACTAGAGGTGACCCAGTACTTC. The rearrangement uses TRBV4-1 and TRBJ2-5, with 8 nucleotides matching TRBD2. CDR1 MGHRA and CDR2 YSYEKL come from the germline V gene. The CDR3 consists of 14 residues. Trimming cost V 4 bases and J 7 bases; bases outside gene matches: 8.

This clone was picked up a small number of times. The chain joins TRBV4-2 to TRBJ2-5, with 10 bases matching TRBD2. The V gene's germline CDR1 is LGHNA and CDR2 YNFKEQ. This CDR3 is 17 amino acids long. The trim removed 0 bases at V and 6 bases at J, leaving 10 bases unmatched. In nucleotides, the CDR3 is TGTGCCAGCAGCCAAGACACCCACGCTAGCGGGAGTAAGACCCAGTACTTC. Residues: CASSQDTHASGSKTQYF.

The DNA for the CDR3 is TGTGCCAGCAGCCAAGTGGCGGGGGAAACCTCCTACGAGCAGTACTTC. It is translated as CASSQVAGETSYEQYF. V and J are TRBV7-2 and TRBJ2-7; 7 bases match TRBD2. The V gene's germline CDR1 is SGHTA and CDR2 FQGNSA. The CDR3 is 16 residues long. The V gene end was trimmed by 5 bases and the J gene end by 0 bases; junction bases not matched to a gene: 10.

In this sample, this clone turned up a few times. J is TRBJ2-1 and V is TRBV9; a possible D gene is TRBD2 (5 bases). The ends were cut back, 4 bases at V and 5 bases at J, with 22 bases in the middle. Germline-derived CDR1 and CDR2 are SGDLS and YYNGEE. The CDR3 spans 17 residues. CDR3 nucleotide sequence: TGTGCCAGCAGCCCCCGTAAGTTGGAGCGGCCTAACAATGAGCAGTTCTTC. Encoded protein: CASSPRKLERPNNEQFF. Combining the CDR3 with reference TRBV9 and TRBJ2-1 gives the whole variable domain DSGVTQTPKHLITATGQRVTLRCSPRSGDLSVYWYQQSLDQGLQFLIQYYNGEERAKGNILERFSAQQFPDLHSELNLSSLELGDSALYFCASSPRKLERPNNEQFFGPGTRLTVL.

This rearrangement joins TRBV13 to TRBJ1-2; 8 bases line up with TRBD1. V shed 5 bases and J 8 bases; nucleotides not matched to a gene: 10. Germline lookup yields CDR1 PRHDT and CDR2 FYEKMQ (reference sequence). The CDR3 spans 14 residues. The CDR3: CASSSARGPRGYTF. The DNA of the CDR3 is TGTGCCAGCAGCAGCGCCAGGGGGCCAAGAGGCTACACCTTC.

The chain employs TRBV28 and TRBJ1-2; D not resolved. Germline CDR1 reads MDHEN; CDR2 reads SYDVKM. V shed 3 bases and J shed 4 bases, with 9 bases lying between them. The CDR3 extends over 13 amino acids. CDR3 sequence reads: CASSLRAIYGYTF. Written as DNA, the CDR3 is TGTGCCAGCAGTTTGCGGGCAATCTATGGCTACACCTTC.

This clone has only a few counts. Other DNA sequences in this specimen translate into the identical CDR3. The chain has TRBV30 and TRBJ2-1; D gene unclear. The germline gives CDR1 GTSNPN, CDR2 SVGIG (reference sequence). This CDR3 has 11 amino acids. V lost 0 bases and J lost 7, with 4 bases in between. In nucleotides, the CDR3 is TGTGCCTGGAGTGTAAGAAATGAGCAGTTCTTC. Translated, it gives CAWSVRNEQFF.

J is TRBJ2-2 and V is TRBV7-2; tentatively, D is TRBD1 or TRBD2 (5 bases each). CDR3 length equals 17 residues. Trimming removed 2 bases at V and 7 bases at J, with 20 bases between. Germline loops: CDR1 SGHTA, CDR2 FQGNSA. The chain's CDR3 is CASSLSPGTSLGGELFF. The DNA for the CDR3 is TGTGCCAGCAGCTTATCACCCGGGACCTCTCTTGGCGGGGAGCTGTTTTTT.

The CDR3 DNA reads TGTGCCAGCAGCCCCCAGGGTTCAGGAAACACCATATATTTT. This sequence encodes CASSPQGSGNTIYF. The chain uses TRBV7-9 and TRBJ1-3; D may be TRBD1 (5 bases). The CDR3 length is 14 residues. V was shortened by 5 bases and J by 4 bases, with 12 bases between the two germline ends. Germline CDR1 and CDR2: SEHNR and FQNEAQ (reference sequence).

This clone came up a few times. The rearrangement joins TRBV6-5 to TRBJ2-1, with 8 bases aligning to TRBD1. After removal of 5 bases from V and 3 bases from J, the junction contained 3 bases not matched to a gene. The germline gives CDR1 MNHEY, CDR2 SVGAGI. The CDR3 extends over 14 amino acids. DNA of the CDR3: TGTGCCAGCAGTAGGACAGGGTTCTACAATGAGCAGTTCTTC. This translates into CASSRTGFYNEQFF.